The 7 T cell receptor beta chains reported below all come from one sample, sequenced in a study of T cells in Graves' hyperthyroidism and ophthalmopathy. Template material for amplifying TCR beta CDR3 regions consisted of RNA transcripts. Primed by the HTBI set, a first-round RT-PCR was run on the TCR CDR3. A single record per CDR3 protein comes from TCRdb applying MiXCR to the multiplex PCR reads. The data hold some 560,000 distinct CDR3 sequences, with approximately 15% observed a single time. Sequencing was performed on blood. These receptors came from a woman aged 25 to 39 with Graves' hyperthyroidism.

This clonotype has at least ten counts. The chain has TRBV11-2 and TRBJ2-5; 8 bases align to TRBD2. CDR1 is SGHAT and CDR2 is FQNNGV in the germline V gene. The CDR3 spans 15 residues. V trimming: 1 base; J trimming: 2 bases; junction bases outside the gene matches: 3. In DNA form, the CDR3 reads TGTGCCAGCAGCTTAGGTTCTAGCGGGCAAGAGACCCAGTACTTC. Protein: CASSLGSSGQETQYF.

This clonotype appeared many times. The chain has TRBV28 and TRBJ2-1; 9 positions match TRBD2. The J segment lost 3 bases and the V segment lost 3 bases, leaving 6 bases of the junction unmatched. The CDR3 covers 16 residues. Germline V gene sequence: CDR1 MDHEN, CDR2 SYDVKM. The chain's CDR3 is CASSLTSGWGYNEQFF. The CDR3, as DNA: TGTGCCAGCAGTTTGACTAGCGGATGGGGCTACAATGAGCAGTTCTTC.

This clonotype was observed many times. The chain joins TRBV7-2 to TRBJ2-6; D might be TRBD2 (5 bases). This CDR3 is 14 amino acids long. V shed 5 bases and J shed 1 base, with 6 bases lying between them. Germline CDR1 is SGHTA and CDR2 is FQGNSA. CDR3: CASSGSSGANVLTF. DNA for the CDR3: TGTGCCAGCAGCGGGAGTTCTGGGGCCAACGTCCTGACTTTC.

This clonotype showed up many times. The chain carries TRBV28 and TRBJ2-3; no clear D. This CDR3 has 14 residues. V was trimmed by 4 bases and J by 5 bases, leaving 13 bases between them. The germline V gene has CDR1 MDHEN and CDR2 SYDVKM. The CDR3 reads CASSWLIEKDTQYF. The DNA for the CDR3 is TGTGCCAGCAGTTGGTTGATAGAGAAAGATACGCAGTATTTT. Filled out from reference TRBV28 and TRBJ2-3, the complete variable domain reads DVKVTQSSRYLVKRTGEKVFLECVQDMDHENMFWYRQDPGLGLRLIYFSYDVKMKEKGDIPEGYSVSREKKERFSLILESASTNQTSMYLCASSWLIEKDTQYFGPGTRLTVL.

The V gene is TRBV3-1, the J gene TRBJ1-2; D unclear. The germline V gene encodes CDR1 LGHDT and CDR2 YNNKEL (reference sequence). V lost 3 bases and J 4 bases, leaving 9 bases between the germline ends. This CDR3 contains 13 residues. The CDR3 DNA is TGTGCCAGCAGCCAGTTGTTGAGCTATGGCTACACCTTC. Protein sequence: CASSQLLSYGYTF.

The table lists this clonotype with a few counts. J is TRBJ1-4 and V is TRBV7-2, with D perhaps matching TRBD1 (6 bases). The CDR3 sequence is 15 residues long. The germline CDR1 and CDR2 sequences are SGHTA and FQGNSA. Trimming pared 5 bases from V and 1 base from J, leaving 11 bases between. The CDR3 coding sequence is TGTGCCAGCAGCCCGGGGGACATAACTAATGAAAAACTGTTTTTT. It translates to CASSPGDITNEKLFF.

DNA of the CDR3: TGTGCCAGCAGCCAAGCCAGGGGGCTTGGGGCTGAAGCTTTCTTT. It yields the protein CASSQARGLGAEAFF. The chain employs TRBV14 and TRBJ1-1; 8 bases agree with TRBD1. There are 15 residues in the CDR3. Germline V gene lookup returns CDR1 SGHDN and CDR2 FVKESK. With V trimmed by 1 base and J by 6 bases, 7 bases remained unmatched. Full variable domain (rest looked up from reference TRBV14 and TRBJ1-1): EAGVTQFPSHSVIEKGQTVTLRCDPISGHDNLYWYRRVMGKEIKFLLHFVKESKQDESGMPNNRFLAERTGGTYSTLKVQPAELEDSGVYFCASSQARGLGAEAFFGQGTRLTVV.